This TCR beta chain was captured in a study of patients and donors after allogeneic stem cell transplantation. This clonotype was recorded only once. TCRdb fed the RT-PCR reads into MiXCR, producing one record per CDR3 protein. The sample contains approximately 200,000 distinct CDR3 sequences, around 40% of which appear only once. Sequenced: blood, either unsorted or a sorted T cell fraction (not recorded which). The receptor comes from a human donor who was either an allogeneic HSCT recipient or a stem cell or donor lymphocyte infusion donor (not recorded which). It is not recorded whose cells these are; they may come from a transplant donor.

CDR3 DNA: TGTGCCAGCAGGGGACAGACCTACGAGCAGTACTTC. It codes for CASRGQTYEQYF. The rearrangement uses TRBV6-1 and TRBJ2-7; the match to TRBD1 covers 7 bases. The CDR3 loop spans 12 amino acids. V lost 6 bases, J lost 2 bases, and 1 base stayed unmatched. Germline V lookup: CDR1 MNHNS, CDR2 SASEGT.